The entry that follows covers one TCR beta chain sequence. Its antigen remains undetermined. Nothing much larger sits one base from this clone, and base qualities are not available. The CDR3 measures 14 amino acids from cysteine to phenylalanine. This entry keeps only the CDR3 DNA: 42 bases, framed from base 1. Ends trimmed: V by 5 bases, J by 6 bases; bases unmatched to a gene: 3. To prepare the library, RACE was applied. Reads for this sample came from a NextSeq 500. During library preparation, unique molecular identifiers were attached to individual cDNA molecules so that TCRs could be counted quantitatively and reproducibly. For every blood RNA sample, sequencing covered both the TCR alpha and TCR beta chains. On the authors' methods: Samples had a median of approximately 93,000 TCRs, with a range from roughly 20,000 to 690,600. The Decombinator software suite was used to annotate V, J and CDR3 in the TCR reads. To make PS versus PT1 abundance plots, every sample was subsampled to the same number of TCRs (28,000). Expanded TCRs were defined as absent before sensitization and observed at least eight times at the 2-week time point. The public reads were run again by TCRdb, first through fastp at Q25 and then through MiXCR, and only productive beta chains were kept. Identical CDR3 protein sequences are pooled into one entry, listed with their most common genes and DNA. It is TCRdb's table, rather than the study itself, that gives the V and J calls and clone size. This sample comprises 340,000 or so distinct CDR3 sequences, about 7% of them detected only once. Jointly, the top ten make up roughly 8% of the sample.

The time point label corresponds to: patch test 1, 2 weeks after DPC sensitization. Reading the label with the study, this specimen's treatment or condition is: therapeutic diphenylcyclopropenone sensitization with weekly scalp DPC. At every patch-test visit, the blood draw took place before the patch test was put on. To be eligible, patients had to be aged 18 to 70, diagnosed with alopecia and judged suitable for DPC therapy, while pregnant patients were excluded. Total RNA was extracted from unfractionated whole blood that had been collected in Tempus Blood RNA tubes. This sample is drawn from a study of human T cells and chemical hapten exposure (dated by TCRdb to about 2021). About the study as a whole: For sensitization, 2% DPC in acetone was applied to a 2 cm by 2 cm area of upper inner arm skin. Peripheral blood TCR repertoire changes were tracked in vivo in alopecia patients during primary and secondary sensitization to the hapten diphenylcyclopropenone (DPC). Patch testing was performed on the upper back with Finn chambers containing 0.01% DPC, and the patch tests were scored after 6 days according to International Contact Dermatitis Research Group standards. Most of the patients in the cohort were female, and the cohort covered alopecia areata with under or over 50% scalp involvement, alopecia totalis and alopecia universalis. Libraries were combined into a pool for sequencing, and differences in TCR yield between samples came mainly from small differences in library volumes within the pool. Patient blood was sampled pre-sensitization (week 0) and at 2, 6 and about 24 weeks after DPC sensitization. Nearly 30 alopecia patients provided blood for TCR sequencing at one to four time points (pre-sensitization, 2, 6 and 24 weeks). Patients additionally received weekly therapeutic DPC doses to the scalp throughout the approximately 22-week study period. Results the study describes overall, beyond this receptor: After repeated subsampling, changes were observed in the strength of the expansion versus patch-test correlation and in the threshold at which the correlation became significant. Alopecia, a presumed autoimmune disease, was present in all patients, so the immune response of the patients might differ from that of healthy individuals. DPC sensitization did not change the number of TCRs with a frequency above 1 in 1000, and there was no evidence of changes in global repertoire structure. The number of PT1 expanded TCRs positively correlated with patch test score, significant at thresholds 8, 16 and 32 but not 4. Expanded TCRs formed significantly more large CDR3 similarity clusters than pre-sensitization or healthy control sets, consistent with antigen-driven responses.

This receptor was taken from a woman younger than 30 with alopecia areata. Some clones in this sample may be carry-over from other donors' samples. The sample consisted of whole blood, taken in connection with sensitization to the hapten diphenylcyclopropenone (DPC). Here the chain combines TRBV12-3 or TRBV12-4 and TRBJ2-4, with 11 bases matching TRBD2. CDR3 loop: CASSPGTSGNIQYF. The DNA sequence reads TGTGCCAGCAGTCCCGGGACTAGCGGAAACATTCAGTACTTC.